This TCR beta chain stems from a study of monozygotic twins with inflammatory bowel disease. Overall study results and limits: Patients with IBD had less TCRbeta diversity (inverse Simpson) than their healthy co-twins. In the analysis, different T cell subtypes could not be told apart.

One blood sample of about 2.3 ml was taken from each donor. As for this clonotype: Its specificity is unknown.

Researchers used template switching to add UMIs featuring a 6-nucleotide sample barcode. TCRdb re-called the 5' RACE reads and catalogs CDR3 proteins one per entry, DNA excluded. The sample table includes some 190,000 distinct CDR3 sequences. This sequence originates from a human donor with ulcerative colitis or Crohn's disease, or a healthy co-twin of an affected twin (not recorded which). Source material: blood.

CDR3 region: CASSVIRGYEQYF. The V and J genes are TRBV7-2 and TRBJ2-7; TCRdb returns TRBD1, unconfirmable since there is no DNA. The CDR3 spans 13 residues. Germline CDR1 is SGHTA and CDR2 is FQGNSA.